This entry lists 26 T cell receptor beta chains sequenced from one sample in a study of Graves' ophthalmopathy and Graves' hyperthyroidism. Amplified material comprised TCR beta CDR3 regions derived from RNA transcripts. HTBI primers were employed in first-round RT-PCR, then a second-round multiplex PCR followed. TCRdb analysed the multiplex PCR reads with MiXCR anew, one entry per CDR3 protein. Of 500,000 to 700,000 distinct CDR3 sequences listed, about two fifths are singletons. Input material: peripheral blood or thyroid tissue (not recorded which). Every receptor here comes from an adult man with Graves' hyperthyroidism.

This clonotype showed up many times. This rearrangement joins TRBV29-1 to TRBJ2-5; the match to TRBD1 covers 8 bases. Germline V gives CDR1 SQVTM, CDR2 ANQGSEA. The trim removed 4 bases at V and 5 bases at J, leaving 9 bases unmatched. This CDR3 has 14 residues. This CDR3 is CSVGRTGTAETQYF. The DNA for the CDR3 is TGCAGCGTTGGACGGACAGGGACGGCGGAGACCCAGTACTTC.

At least ten counts were recorded for this clonotype. CDR3 bases: TGTGCTAGTGGTTTCACTATAGACAGGGCTTGGTACCAAGAGACCCAGTACTTC. Translated, it gives CASGFTIDRAWYQETQYF. The rearrangement uses TRBV12-5 and TRBJ2-5, with 7 bases identical to TRBD1. The CDR3 has 18 amino acids. J was trimmed by 0 bases and V by 3 bases; bases with no gene match: 13. CDR1 is LGHNT, CDR2 FRNRAP, per germline.

Only a few counts were recorded for this clonotype. The DNA for the CDR3 is TGTGCCAGCAGTTTGGGACAGGGAATAGAGCAGCCCCAGCATTTT. Translation: CASSLGQGIEQPQHF. J is TRBJ1-5 and V is TRBV2; TRBD1 aligns across 9 bases. CDR1 and CDR2 from the germline V gene are SNHLY and FYNNEI. This CDR3 comprises 15 residues. V lost 5 bases, J lost 7 bases, and 9 bases stayed unmatched.

V and J are TRBV3-1 and TRBJ1-5; D is possibly TRBD1 (5 bases). This CDR3 has 14 residues. V gave up 6 bases and J gave up 4 bases, with 13 bases separating them. Germline lookup yields CDR1 LGHDT and CDR2 YNNKEL (reference sequence). The CDR3 DNA follows: TGTGCCAGCAGTAGGGCAGGGTGGAATCAGCCCCAGCATTTT. Amino acid sequence: CASSRAGWNQPQHF.

CDR3 nucleotides: TGTGCCAGCAAGGGACAGGGGATGGGTACGCAGTATTTT. Translation: CASKGQGMGTQYF. V usage is TRBV7-9 and J usage is TRBJ2-3, with 10 bases that match TRBD1. Trimming took 7 bases from V and 8 from J; bases not matched to a gene: 6. Germline-derived CDR1 and CDR2 are SEHNR and FQNEAQ (reference sequence). The CDR3 has 13 residues.

This clonotype was recorded many times. The chain uses TRBV7-2 and TRBJ1-5; 8 positions agree with TRBD1. After removal of 4 bases from V and 3 bases from J, the junction contained 5 bases not matched to a gene. The CDR3 sequence is 15 residues long. Germline assignment: CDR1 SGHTA and CDR2 FQGNSA. CDR3 sequence: CASSSGQALNQPQHF. The DNA of the CDR3 is TGTGCCAGCAGCTCGGGACAGGCCCTCAATCAGCCCCAGCATTTT.

Concerning this clonotype itself: At one boundary the junction diverges from the germline segment, which might be a read error. The gene calls are TRBV2 and TRBJ2-7, with TRBD2 matching over 9 bases. CDR3 size: 17 residues. Germline V gene data show CDR1 as SNHLY and CDR2 as FYNNEI. This chain's CDR3 is CASSEFVGLAGAYKQYF. The CDR3 coding sequence is TGTGCCAGCAGTGAATTCGTGGGCTTAGCGGGAGCCTACAAGCAGTACTTC.

This clonotype was found many times. The chain carries TRBV9 and TRBJ1-2; 7 bases are a match to TRBD1. J was trimmed by 6 bases and V by 3 bases; bases with no gene match: 5. Germline V CDR1 and CDR2: SGDLS, YYNGEE. CDR3 length: 13 residues. Here the CDR3 DNA reads TGTGCCAGCAGCGGCACGACAGGGCATGGCTACACCTTC. Protein: CASSGTTGHGYTF.

This clonotype showed up many times. The J gene is TRBJ1-1, the V gene TRBV7-9; TRBD1 aligns across 11 bases. Germline V lookup: CDR1 SEHNR, CDR2 FQNEAQ (reference sequence). Trimming cost V 3 bases and J 13 bases; bases outside gene matches: 1. The CDR3 has 11 residues. The CDR3, as DNA: TGTGCCAGCAGCTTGGGACAGGGGGTTTTCTTT. Protein: CASSLGQGVFF.

This clonotype was picked up one time. The V call is TRBV5-1, the J call TRBJ2-5; 9 bases are shared with TRBD1. Germline V gene lookup returns CDR1 SGHRS and CDR2 YFSETQ. The CDR3 extends over 15 amino acids. Germline trimming cut 2 bases from V and 3 bases from J; bases unmatched to any gene: 5. The chain's CDR3 is CASSFHGQGKETQYF. DNA for the CDR3: TGCGCCAGCAGCTTCCACGGACAGGGGAAAGAGACCCAGTACTTC.

Details on this clonotype: One junction end disagrees with the germline gene, perhaps due to a read error. This chain joins TRBV10-2 and TRBJ2-2; D might be TRBD2 (6 bases). Germline CDR1 and CDR2: WSHSY and SAAADI. The CDR3 is 17 amino acids. CDR3 residues: CASSPGTPPHYTWELFF. The DNA for the CDR3 is TGTGCCAGCAGTCCCGGGACTCCCCCCCATTACACCTGGGAGCTGTTTTTT.

This clonotype was recorded at least ten times. This chain links TRBV6-1 with TRBJ1-5, with D hard to call. The CDR3 covers 14 residues. The germline V gene encodes CDR1 MNHNS and CDR2 SASEGT. Trimming shortened V by 2 bases and J by 8 bases, and 13 bases separated the two germline ends. The CDR3 DNA is TGTGCCAGCAGTGAACAATTGGGAAGGGAGCCCCAGCATTTT. Protein product: CASSEQLGREPQHF.

The gene calls are TRBV30 and TRBJ2-5, with 10 positions matching TRBD2. Germline CDR1 and CDR2: GTSNPN and SVGIG (reference sequence). The trim removed 3 bases at V and 2 bases at J, leaving 3 bases unmatched. CDR3 size: 14 residues. The DNA of the CDR3 is TGTGCCTGGAGACTAGCGGGAATACAAGAGACCCAGTACTTC. This codes for CAWRLAGIQETQYF.

The chain carries TRBV10-2 and TRBJ2-7, with D possibly being TRBD1 (5 bases). Germline values: CDR1 WSHSY, CDR2 SAAADI. V lost 3 bases and J 6 bases, leaving 12 bases between the germline ends. The CDR3 covers 13 residues. CDR3 DNA sequence: TGCGCCAGCAGTGATGGGTTTCAGGGCGAGCAGTACTTC. Amino acids: CASSDGFQGEQYF.

The sample holds many counts of this clonotype. The chain carries TRBV20-1 and TRBJ1-5, with a possible D match to TRBD1 (5 bases). Per germline, CDR1 DFQATT and CDR2 SNEGSKA (reference sequence). The CDR3 has 13 amino acids. Trimming took 5 bases from V and 4 from J, leaving 12 bases between them. The CDR3 is CSAEGLFNQPQHF. In nucleotides, the CDR3 is TGCAGTGCTGAGGGACTCTTTAATCAGCCCCAGCATTTT.

This clonotype was detected many times. The rearrangement joins TRBV20-1 to TRBJ2-5; 7 bases map to TRBD2. Germline CDR1 DFQATT, CDR2 SNEGSKA (reference sequence). This CDR3 contains 16 residues. The V gene end was trimmed by 3 bases and the J gene end by 0 bases; junction bases not matched to a gene: 10. This CDR3 is CSASPGWRGNQETQYF. The CDR3 DNA reads TGCAGTGCTAGCCCTGGCTGGCGGGGGAACCAAGAGACCCAGTACTTC.

The chain uses TRBV7-9 and TRBJ2-5; D tentatively fits TRBD1 or TRBD2 (7 bases each). This CDR3 is built from 15 residues. V was shortened by 5 bases and J by 5 bases, with 18 bases between the two germline ends. CDR1 and CDR2 from the germline V gene are SEHNR and FQNEAQ (reference sequence). The CDR3 DNA reads TGTGCCAGCAGCAGCTCGACAGGGAGGGGGGAGACCCAGTACTTC. This sequence encodes CASSSSTGRGETQYF.

Concerning this clonotype itself: One base away lies a much larger clone, so this may be a sequencing read error. This chain uses TRBV20-1 with TRBJ1-4; D perhaps matches TRBD1 (5 bases). Germline V gene data show CDR1 as DFQATT and CDR2 as SNEGSKA (reference sequence). CDR3 size: 13 residues. This CDR3 is CSANLGGNEKPFF. The CDR3 DNA is TGCAGTGCAAACCTGGGGGGGAACGAAAAACCGTTTTTT.

This clonotype was recorded at least ten times. J is TRBJ2-5 and V is TRBV7-6; the match to TRBD1 covers 9 bases. The J segment lost 4 bases and the V segment lost 5 bases, leaving 11 bases of the junction unmatched. Germline V gene sequence: CDR1 SGHVS, CDR2 FNYEAQ. The CDR3 is made up of 16 amino acids. CDR3 amino acids: CASSVSGDRVLETQYF. Here the CDR3 DNA reads TGTGCCAGCAGCGTCTCAGGGGACAGGGTCTTAGAGACCCAGTACTTC.

In this sample, this clonotype turned up many times. The rearrangement joins TRBV6-6 to TRBJ1-5, with TRBD1 matching over 7 bases. After removal of 7 bases from V and 3 bases from J, the junction contained 6 bases not matched to a gene. This CDR3 has 14 amino acids. CDR1 is MNHNY and CDR2 is SVGAGI in the germline V gene (reference sequence). The CDR3 spells CASTEDRLNQPQHF. The DNA of the CDR3 is TGTGCCAGCACCGAGGACAGGCTCAATCAGCCCCAGCATTTT.

This clonotype was detected ten times or more. V usage is TRBV6-5 and J usage is TRBJ1-1, with D possibly TRBD1 on 6 matching bases. Between the trimmed V and J ends, which lost 1 base and 8 bases, there was a span of 17 bases. CDR1 and CDR2 from the germline V gene are MNHEY and SVGAGI. This CDR3 region has 15 residues. In DNA form, the CDR3 reads TGTGCCAGCAGTTACTTACAGGGAAGGGGTAGGGAAGCTTTCTTT. Encoded protein: CASSYLQGRGREAFF.

This clonotype appeared many times. The rearrangement links TRBV25-1 to TRBJ1-2; 7 positions agree with TRBD1. The CDR3 sequence is 12 residues long. After removal of 5 bases from V and 8 bases from J, the junction contained 5 bases not matched to a gene. Germline CDR1 MGHDK, CDR2 SYGVNS. The CDR3 loop is CASSRQGEGYTF. The CDR3 bases are TGTGCCAGCAGTAGGCAGGGGGAAGGCTACACCTTC.

This clonotype was seen repeatedly, ten times or more. Written as DNA, the CDR3 is TGTGCCTCAAGTGCCCCAGGGATCGGTGAAAAACTGTTTTTT. The encoded protein is CASSAPGIGEKLFF. This rearrangement joins TRBV10-3 to TRBJ1-4, with a weak D call TRBD1 (5 bases). CDR1 and CDR2 from the germline V gene are ENHRY and SYGVKD. The CDR3 consists of 14 residues. V was trimmed by 11 bases and J by 7 bases, leaving 20 bases between them.

Many counts were recorded for this clonotype. The chain uses TRBV10-3 and TRBJ1-2, with D possibly being TRBD1 (5 bases). V lost 5 bases, J lost 0 bases, and 16 bases lay in between. Germline CDR1 and CDR2: ENHRY and SYGVKD. The CDR3 covers 16 residues. The DNA of the CDR3 is TGTGCCATCAGTAACGACCCGACAGCTGCTAACTATGGCTACACCTTC. Translated, it gives CAISNDPTAANYGYTF.

This clonotype appeared many times. The rearrangement uses TRBV20-1 and TRBJ1-3, with D possibly TRBD1 on 5 matching bases. The CDR3 sequence is 12 residues long. Germline values: CDR1 DFQATT, CDR2 SNEGSKA (reference sequence). The germline V and J ends were trimmed by 3 bases and 6 bases, with 9 bases remaining between them. As DNA, the CDR3 is TGCAGTGCTAGGGGGACTCTAAACACCATATATTTT. This gives the protein CSARGTLNTIYF.

This clonotype came up many times. The gene calls are TRBV6-4 and TRBJ1-5; possible D gene TRBD1, 5 bases. The V end lost 11 bases, the J end lost 3 bases, and 17 bases lay between the germline ends. Germline V gene lookup returns CDR1 MRHNA and CDR2 SNTAGT. This CDR3 spans 14 amino acids. The DNA of the CDR3 is TGTGCCCTCGGGGCCGGGGGAGTCAATCAGCCCCAGCATTTT. It specifies CALGAGGVNQPQHF.